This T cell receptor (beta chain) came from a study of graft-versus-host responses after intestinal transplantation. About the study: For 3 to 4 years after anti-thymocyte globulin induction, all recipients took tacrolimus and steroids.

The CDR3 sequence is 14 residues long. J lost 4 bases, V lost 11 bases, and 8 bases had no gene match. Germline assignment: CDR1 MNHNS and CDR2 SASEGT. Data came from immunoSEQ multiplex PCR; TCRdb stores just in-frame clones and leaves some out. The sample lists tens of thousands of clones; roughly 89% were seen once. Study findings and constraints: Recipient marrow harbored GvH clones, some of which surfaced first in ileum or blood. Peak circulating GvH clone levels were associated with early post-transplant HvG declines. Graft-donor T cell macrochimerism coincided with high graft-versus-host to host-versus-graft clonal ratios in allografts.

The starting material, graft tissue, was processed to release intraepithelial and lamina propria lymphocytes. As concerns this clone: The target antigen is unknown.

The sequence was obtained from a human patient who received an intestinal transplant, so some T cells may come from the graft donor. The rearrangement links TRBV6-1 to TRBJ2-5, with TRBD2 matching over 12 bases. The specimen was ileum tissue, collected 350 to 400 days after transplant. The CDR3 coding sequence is TGTGCCGGCGGGACTAGCGGGTGGGGAGAGACCCAGTACTTC. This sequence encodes CAGGTSGWGETQYF.